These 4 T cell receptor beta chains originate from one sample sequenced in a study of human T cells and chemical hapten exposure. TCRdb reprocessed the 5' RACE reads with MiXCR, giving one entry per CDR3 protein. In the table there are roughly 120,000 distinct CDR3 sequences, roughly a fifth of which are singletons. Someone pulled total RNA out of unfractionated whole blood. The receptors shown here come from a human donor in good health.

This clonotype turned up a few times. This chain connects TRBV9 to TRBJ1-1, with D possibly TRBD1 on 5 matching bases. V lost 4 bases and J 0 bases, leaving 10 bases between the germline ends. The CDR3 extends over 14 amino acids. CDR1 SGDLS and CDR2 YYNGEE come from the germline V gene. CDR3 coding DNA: TGTGCCAGCAGCTCCGACAGCCTGAACACTGAAGCTTTCTTT. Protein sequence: CASSSDSLNTEAFF. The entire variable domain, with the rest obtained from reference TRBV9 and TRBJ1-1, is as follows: DSGVTQTPKHLITATGQRVTLRCSPRSGDLSVYWYQQSLDQGLQFLIQYYNGEERAKGNILERFSAQQFPDLHSELNLSSLELGDSALYFCASSSDSLNTEAFFGQGTRLTVV.

CDR3 in amino acids: CASSYSTWPGPKNTEAFF. The CDR3 bases are TGTGCCAGCAGTTACTCAACCTGGCCAGGACCTAAGAACACTGAAGCTTTCTTT. The chain is built from TRBV6-6 and TRBJ1-1, with D uncertain. The CDR3 is 18 amino acids. Trimming removed 0 bases at V and 1 base at J, with 18 bases between. Germline lookup yields CDR1 MNHNY and CDR2 SVGAGI (reference sequence).

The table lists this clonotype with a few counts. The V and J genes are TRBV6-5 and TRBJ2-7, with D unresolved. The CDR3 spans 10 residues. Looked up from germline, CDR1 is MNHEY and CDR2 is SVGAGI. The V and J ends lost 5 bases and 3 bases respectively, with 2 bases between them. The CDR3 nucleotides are TGTGCCAGCAGTCACTACGAGCAGTACTTC. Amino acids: CASSHYEQYF.

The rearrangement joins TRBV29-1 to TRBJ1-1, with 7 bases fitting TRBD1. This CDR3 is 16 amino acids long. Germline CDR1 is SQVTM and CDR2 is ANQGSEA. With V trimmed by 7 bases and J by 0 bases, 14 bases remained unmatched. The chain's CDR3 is CSALRGQMFLNTEAFF. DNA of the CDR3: TGCAGCGCGCTTAGGGGGCAGATGTTTTTGAACACTGAAGCTTTCTTT.